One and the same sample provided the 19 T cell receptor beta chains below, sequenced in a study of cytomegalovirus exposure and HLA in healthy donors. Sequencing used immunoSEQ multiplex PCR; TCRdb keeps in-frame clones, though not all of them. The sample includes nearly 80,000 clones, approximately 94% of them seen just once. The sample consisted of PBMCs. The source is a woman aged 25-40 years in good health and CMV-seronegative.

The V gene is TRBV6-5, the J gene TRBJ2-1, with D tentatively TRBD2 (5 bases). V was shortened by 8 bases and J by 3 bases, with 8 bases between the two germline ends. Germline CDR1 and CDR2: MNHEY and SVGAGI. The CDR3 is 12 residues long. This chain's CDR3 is CASVGIYNEQFF. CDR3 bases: TGTGCCAGCGTCGGGATCTACAATGAGCAGTTCTTC.

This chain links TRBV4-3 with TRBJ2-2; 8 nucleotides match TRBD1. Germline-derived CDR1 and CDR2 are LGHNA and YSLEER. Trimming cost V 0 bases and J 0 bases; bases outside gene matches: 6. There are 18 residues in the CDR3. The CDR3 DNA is TGCGCCAGCAGCCAAGAGAACAGGGGGAGAACGAACACCGGGGAGCTGTTTTTT. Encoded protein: CASSQENRGRTNTGELFF.

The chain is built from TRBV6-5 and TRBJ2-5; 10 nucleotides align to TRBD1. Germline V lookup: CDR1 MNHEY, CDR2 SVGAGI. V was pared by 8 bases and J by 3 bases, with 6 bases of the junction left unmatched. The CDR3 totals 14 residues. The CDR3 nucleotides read TGTGCCAGCCGACGGACAGGGGGAGAAGAGACCCAGTACTTC. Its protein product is CASRRTGGEETQYF.

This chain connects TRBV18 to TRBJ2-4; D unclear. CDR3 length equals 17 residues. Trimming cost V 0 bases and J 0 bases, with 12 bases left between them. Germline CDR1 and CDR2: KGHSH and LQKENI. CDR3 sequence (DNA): TGTGCCAGCTCACCACCGGGCGACACCATAGCCAAAAACATTCAGTACTTC. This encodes CASSPPGDTIAKNIQYF.

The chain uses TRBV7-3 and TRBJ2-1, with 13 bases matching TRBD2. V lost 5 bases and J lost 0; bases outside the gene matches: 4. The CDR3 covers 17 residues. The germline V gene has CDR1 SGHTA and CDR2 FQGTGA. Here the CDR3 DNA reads TGTGCCAGCAGCACACTAGCGGGGGGGCCCTCCTACAATGAGCAGTTCTTC. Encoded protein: CASSTLAGGPSYNEQFF. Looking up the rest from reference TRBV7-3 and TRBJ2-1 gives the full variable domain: GAGVSQTPSNKVTEKGKYVELRCDPISGHTALYWYRQSLGQGPEFLIYFQGTGAADDSGLPNDRFFAVRPEGSVSTLKIQRTERGDSAVYLCASSTLAGGPSYNEQFFGPGTRLTVL.

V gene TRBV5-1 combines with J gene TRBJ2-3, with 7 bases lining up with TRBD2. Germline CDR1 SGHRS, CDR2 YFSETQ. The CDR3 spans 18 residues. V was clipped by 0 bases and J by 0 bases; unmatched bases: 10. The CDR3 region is CASSLDPPAGISTDTQYF. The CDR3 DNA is TGCGCCAGCAGCTTGGACCCCCCAGCGGGGATTAGCACAGATACGCAGTATTTT.

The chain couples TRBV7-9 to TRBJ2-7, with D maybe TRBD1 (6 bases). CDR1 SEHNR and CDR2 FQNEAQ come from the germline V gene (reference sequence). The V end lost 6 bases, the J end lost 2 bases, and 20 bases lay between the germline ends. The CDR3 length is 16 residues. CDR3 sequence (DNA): TGTGCCAGCAGTTCTTATACCGGGACACCAACCTACGAGCAGTACTTC. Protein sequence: CASSSYTGTPTYEQYF.

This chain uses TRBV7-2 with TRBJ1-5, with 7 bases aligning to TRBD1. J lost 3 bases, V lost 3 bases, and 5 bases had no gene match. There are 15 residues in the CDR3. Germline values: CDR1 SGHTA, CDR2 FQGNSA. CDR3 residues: CASSFRQGYNQPQHF. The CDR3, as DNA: TGTGCCAGCAGCTTCAGACAGGGCTACAATCAGCCCCAGCATTTT.

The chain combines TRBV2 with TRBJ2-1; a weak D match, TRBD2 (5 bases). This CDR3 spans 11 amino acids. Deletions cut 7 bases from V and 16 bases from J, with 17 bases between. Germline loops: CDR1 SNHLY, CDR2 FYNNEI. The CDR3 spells CASTILGDSFF. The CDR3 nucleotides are TGTGCCAGCACCATTCTGGGAGATAGTTTCTTC.

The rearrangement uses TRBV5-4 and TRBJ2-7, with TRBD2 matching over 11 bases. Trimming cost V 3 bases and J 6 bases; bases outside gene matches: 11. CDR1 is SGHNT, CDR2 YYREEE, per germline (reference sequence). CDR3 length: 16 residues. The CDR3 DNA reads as TGTGCCAGCAGCTCCCTTGGGGGACTAGCGGCTCGCGAGCAGTACTTC. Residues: CASSSLGGLAAREQYF.

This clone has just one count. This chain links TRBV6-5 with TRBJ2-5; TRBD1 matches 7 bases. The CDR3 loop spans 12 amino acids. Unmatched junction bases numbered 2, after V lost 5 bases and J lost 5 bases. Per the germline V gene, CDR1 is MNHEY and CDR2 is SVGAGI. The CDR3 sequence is CASSRGLETQYF. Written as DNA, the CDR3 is TGTGCCAGCAGTAGGGGGCTGGAGACCCAGTACTTC.

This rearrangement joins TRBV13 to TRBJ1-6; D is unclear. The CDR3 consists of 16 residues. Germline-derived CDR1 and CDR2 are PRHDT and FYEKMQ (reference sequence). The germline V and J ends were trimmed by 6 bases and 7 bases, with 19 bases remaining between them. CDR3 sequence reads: CASREGLAVRNSPLHF. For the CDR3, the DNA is TGTGCCAGCAGGGAGGGTCTCGCAGTTAGGAATTCACCCCTCCACTTT. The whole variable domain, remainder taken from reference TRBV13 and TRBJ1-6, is AAGVIQSPRHLIKEKRETATLKCYPIPRHDTVYWYQQGPGQDPQFLISFYEKMQSDKGSIPDRFSAQQFSDYHSELNMSSLELGDSALYFCASREGLAVRNSPLHFGNGTRLTVT.

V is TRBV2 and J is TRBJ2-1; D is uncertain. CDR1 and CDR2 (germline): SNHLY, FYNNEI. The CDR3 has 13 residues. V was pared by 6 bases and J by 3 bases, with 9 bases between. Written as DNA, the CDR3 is TGTGCCAGCAGGCAGGCCCTCTACAATGAGCAGTTCTTC. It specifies CASRQALYNEQFF.

The CDR3 DNA follows: TGTGCCAGCAGTTACTCGATGTTGGCGGGTGAAGCTTTCTTT. Amino acid sequence: CASSYSMLAGEAFF. V and J are TRBV6-5 and TRBJ1-1; D is uncertain. The CDR3 totals 14 residues. Deletions cut 0 bases from V and 7 bases from J, with 12 bases between. Germline lookup yields CDR1 MNHEY and CDR2 SVGAGI.

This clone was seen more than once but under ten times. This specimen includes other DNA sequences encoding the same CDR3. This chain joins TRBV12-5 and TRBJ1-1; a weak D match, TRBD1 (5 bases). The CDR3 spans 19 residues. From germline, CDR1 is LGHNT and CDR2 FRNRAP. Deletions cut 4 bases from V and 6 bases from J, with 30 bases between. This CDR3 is CASGSSEYDRGGVKAEAFF. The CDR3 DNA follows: TGTGCTAGTGGTTCCTCAGAATACGACCGGGGGGGGGTTAAAGCTGAAGCTTTCTTT. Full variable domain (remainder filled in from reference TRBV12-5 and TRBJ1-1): DARVTQTPRHKVTEMGQEVTMRCQPILGHNTVFWYRQTMMQGLELLAYFRNRAPLDDSGMPKDRFSAEMPDATLATLKIQPSEPRDSAVYFCASGSSEYDRGGVKAEAFFGQGTRLTVV.

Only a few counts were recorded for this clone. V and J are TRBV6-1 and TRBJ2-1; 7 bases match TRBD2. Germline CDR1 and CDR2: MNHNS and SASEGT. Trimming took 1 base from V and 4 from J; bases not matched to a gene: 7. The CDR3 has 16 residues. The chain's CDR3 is CASSEGGGGGYNEQFF. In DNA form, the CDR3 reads TGTGCCAGCAGTGAAGGAGGCGGGGGAGGATACAATGAGCAGTTCTTC.

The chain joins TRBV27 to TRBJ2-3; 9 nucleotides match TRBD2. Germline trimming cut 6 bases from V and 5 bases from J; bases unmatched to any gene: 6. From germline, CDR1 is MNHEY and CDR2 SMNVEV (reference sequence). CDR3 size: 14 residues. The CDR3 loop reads CASRRAGGGDTQYF. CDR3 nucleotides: TGTGCCAGCAGACGAGCGGGGGGAGGAGATACGCAGTATTTT.

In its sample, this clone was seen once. The CDR3 loop is CSVEDQIQETQYF. Written as DNA, the CDR3 is TGCAGCGTTGAAGATCAGATTCAAGAGACCCAGTACTTC. This chain links TRBV29-1 with TRBJ2-5; D call uncertain. V dropped 0 bases and J dropped 2 bases, with 7 bases sitting between them. This CDR3 has 13 residues. Germline values: CDR1 SQVTM, CDR2 ANQGSEA. Full variable domain (rest looked up from reference TRBV29-1 and TRBJ2-5): SAVISQKPSRDICQRGTSLTIQCQVDSQVTMMFWYRQQPGQSLTLIATANQGSEATYESGFVIDKFPISRPNLTFSTLTVSNMSPEDSSIYLCSVEDQIQETQYFGPGTRLLVL.

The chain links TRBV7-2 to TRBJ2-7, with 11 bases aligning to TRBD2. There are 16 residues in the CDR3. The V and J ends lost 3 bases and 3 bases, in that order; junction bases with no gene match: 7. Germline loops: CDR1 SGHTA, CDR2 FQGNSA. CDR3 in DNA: TGTGCCAGCAGCTTCTCACTAGCGGGAGAACGCTACGAGCAGTACTTC. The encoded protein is CASSFSLAGERYEQYF.